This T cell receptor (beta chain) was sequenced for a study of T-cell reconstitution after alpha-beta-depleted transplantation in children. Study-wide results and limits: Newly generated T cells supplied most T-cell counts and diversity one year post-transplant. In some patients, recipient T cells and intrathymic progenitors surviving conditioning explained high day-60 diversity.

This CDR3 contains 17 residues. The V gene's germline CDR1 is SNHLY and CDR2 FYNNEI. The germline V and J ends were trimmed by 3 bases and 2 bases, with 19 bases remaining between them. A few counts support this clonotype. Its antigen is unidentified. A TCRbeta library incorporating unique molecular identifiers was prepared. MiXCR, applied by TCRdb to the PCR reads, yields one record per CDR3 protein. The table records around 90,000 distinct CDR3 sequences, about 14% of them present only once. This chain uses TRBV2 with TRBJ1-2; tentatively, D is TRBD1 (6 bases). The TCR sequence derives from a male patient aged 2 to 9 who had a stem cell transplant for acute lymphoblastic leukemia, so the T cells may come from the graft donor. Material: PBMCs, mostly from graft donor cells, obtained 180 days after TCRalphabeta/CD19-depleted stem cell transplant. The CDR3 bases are TGTGCCAGCAGTGACGAAGTTGGTGGCGGGACAAACTATGGCTACACCTTC. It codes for CASSDEVGGGTNYGYTF.